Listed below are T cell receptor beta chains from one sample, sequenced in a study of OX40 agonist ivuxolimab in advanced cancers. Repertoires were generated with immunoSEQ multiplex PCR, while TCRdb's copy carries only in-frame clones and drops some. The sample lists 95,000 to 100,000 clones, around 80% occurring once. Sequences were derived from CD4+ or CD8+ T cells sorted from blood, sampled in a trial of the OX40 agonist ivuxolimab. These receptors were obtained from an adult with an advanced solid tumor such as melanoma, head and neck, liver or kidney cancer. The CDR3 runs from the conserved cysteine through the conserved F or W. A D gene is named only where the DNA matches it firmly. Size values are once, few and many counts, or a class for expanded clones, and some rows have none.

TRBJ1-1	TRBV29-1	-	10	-	TGCAGCGTTGATAACGGTGAAGCTTTCTTT	CSVDNGEAFF
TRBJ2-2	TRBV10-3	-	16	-	TGTGCCCCCCAGGGGGGCGGGAGGTGTCGGACCGGGGAGCTGTTTTTT	CAPQGGGRCRTGELFF
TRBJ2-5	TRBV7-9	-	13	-	TGTGCCAGCAGCTTAGCGGGAGGTGAGACCCAGTACTTC	CASSLAGGETQYF
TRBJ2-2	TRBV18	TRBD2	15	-	TGTGCCAGCTCACCCGGGACTAGCTGGACCGGGGAGCTGTTTTTT	CASSPGTSWTGELFF
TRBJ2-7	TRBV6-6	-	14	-	TGTGCCACTTTTCAGACAGACCCCCGGGGCGAGCAGTACTTC	CATFQTDPRGEQYF
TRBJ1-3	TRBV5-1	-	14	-	TGCGCCAGCAGCTGGGGCTGGAAGGAAACAGGGCAGAATTTT	CASSWGWKETGQNF
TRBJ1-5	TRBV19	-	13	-	TGTGCCAGTAGTATAAGAGGACCCCAAGCCCAGCATTTT	CASSIRGPQAQHF
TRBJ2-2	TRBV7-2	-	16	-	TGTGCCAGCAGCTTATGGGCAGGGAAGGGGACCGGGGAGCTGTTTTTT	CASSLWAGKGTGELFF
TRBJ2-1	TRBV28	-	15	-	TGTGCCAGCAGGGCAGGGTCGGTAGGGAACAATGAGCAGTTCTTC	CASRAGSVGNNEQFF
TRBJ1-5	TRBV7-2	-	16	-	TGTGCCAGCAGCTTAGCGAAGGGGTCGAGCAATCAGCCCCAGCATTTT	CASSLAKGSSNQPQHF
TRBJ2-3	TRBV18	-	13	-	TGTGCCAGCTCACCACCCGTATCGGATACGCAGTATTTT	CASSPPVSDTQYF
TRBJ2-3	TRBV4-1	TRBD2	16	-	TGCGCCAGCAGCGCAAGTGGGACTAGCAGGGGAGATACGCAGTATTTT	CASSASGTSRGDTQYF
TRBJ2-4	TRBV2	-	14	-	TGTGCCAGCAGTGAAAATCCCCTGGGGAACATTCAGTACTTC	CASSENPLGNIQYF
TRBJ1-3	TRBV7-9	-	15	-	TGTGCCAGCAGCAGACCCGAGGAGGCTGGAAACACCATATATTTT	CASSRPEEAGNTIYF
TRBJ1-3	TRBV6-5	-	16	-	TGTGCCAGCAGTTACGCTTACATGAGCTCTGGAAACACCATATATTTT	CASSYAYMSSGNTIYF
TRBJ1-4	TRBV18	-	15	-	TGTGCCAGCTCACCACAGGGGAGCCCTAATGAAAAACTGTTTTTT	CASSPQGSPNEKLFF
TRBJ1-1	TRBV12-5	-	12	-	TGTGCTAGTGGTTTAGGGAACACTGAAGCTTTCTTT	CASGLGNTEAFF
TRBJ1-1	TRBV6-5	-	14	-	TGTGCCAGCAGTTACTCTATGGCTAACACTGAAGCTTTCTTT	CASSYSMANTEAFF
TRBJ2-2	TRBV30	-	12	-	TGTGCCTGGAGGATGGCGGCCGGGGAGCTGTTTTTT	CAWRMAAGELFF
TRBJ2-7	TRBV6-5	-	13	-	TGTGCCAGCAGTTCCCTGGTCCCGTACGAGCAGTACTTC	CASSSLVPYEQYF
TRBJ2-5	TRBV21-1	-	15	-	TGTGCCAGCAGCAAGCTGACGGGGGTAGCAGAGACCCAGTACTTC	CASSKLTGVAETQYF
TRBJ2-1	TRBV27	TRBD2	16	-	TGTGCCAGCAGTTCTCTGACTAGCGGGGGTTACAATGAGCAGTTCTTC	CASSSLTSGGYNEQFF
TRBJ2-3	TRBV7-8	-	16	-	TGTGCCAGCAGCCCTACAGGCTTCTCTAGCACAGATACGCAGTATTTT	CASSPTGFSSTDTQYF
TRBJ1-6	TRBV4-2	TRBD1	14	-	TGTGCCAGCAGCCATGGACAGGAGAATTCACCCCTCCACTTT	CASSHGQENSPLHF
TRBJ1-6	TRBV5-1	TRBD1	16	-	TGCGCCAGCAGCCCCGACAGGGCGGATATGGGTTCACCCCTCCACTTT	CASSPDRADMGSPLHF
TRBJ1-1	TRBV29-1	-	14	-	TGCAGCGTTGAGAGGGGGGCCCTGGGCACTGAAGCTTTCTTT	CSVERGALGTEAFF
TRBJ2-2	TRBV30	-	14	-	TGTGCCTGGAAGACAGGTTCGAACACCGGGGAGCTGTTTTTT	CAWKTGSNTGELFF
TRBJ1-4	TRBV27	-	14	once	TGTGCCAGCAGTTTTTATCGCGGTAATGAAAAACTGTTTTTT	CASSFYRGNEKLFF
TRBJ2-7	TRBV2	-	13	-	TGTGCCAGCAGGGCAGTCGGCCCCTACGAGCAGTACTTC	CASRAVGPYEQYF
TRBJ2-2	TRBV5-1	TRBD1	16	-	TGCGCCAGCAGCTCTTCCCCGACAGGGGCCGCCGGGGAGCTGTTTTTT	CASSSSPTGAAGELFF
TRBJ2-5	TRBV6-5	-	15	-	TGTGCCAGCAGTTACTCGAGGTTAGGGCAAGAGACCCAGTACTTC	CASSYSRLGQETQYF
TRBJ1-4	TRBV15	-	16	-	TGTGCCACCAGCGACAGGATTTATGCAACTAATGAAAAACTGTTTTTT	CATSDRIYATNEKLFF
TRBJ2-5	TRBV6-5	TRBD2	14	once	TGTGCCAGCAGGATCGGGGGGAACCGGGGGACCCAGTACTTC	CASRIGGNRGTQYF
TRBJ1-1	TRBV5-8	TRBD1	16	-	TGTGCCAGCAGCCCTGGACAGGCTCAAATGAACACTGAAGCTTTCTTT	CASSPGQAQMNTEAFF
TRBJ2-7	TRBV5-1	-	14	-	TGCGCCAGCAGCTTCGGAGGGGACTTCTACGAGCAGTACTTC	CASSFGGDFYEQYF
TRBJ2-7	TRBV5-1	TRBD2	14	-	TGCGCCAGCAGCTTGGTGAGCGGGAGCTACGAGCAGTACTTC	CASSLVSGSYEQYF
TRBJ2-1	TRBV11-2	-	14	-	TGTGCCAGCAGCCGTCCCGGGACGGGCAATGAGCAGTTCTTC	CASSRPGTGNEQFF
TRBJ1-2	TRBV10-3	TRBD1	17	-	TGTGCCATCAGTGAGTCCGGAGGGACAGCAACTAACTATGGCTACACCTTC	CAISESGGTATNYGYTF
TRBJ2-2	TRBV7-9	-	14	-	TGTGCCAGCCCAGGGACACTTAACACCGGGGAGCTGTTTTTT	CASPGTLNTGELFF